This T cell receptor beta chain emerged from a study of control samples from healthy donors and cancer patients (TCRdb year 2020). Library preparation employed the immunoSEQ multiplex PCR assay. The table comes from immuneACCESS by way of TCRdb, which keeps in-frame sequences with V and J called. Part of the clones is missing from these tables; in studies checked, under half for an unresolved V gene and the rest for unknown reasons. This sample holds approximately 190,000 clones; about 90% were observed only once. In total, the top ten clones hold 1.5% to 2% of the sample. The CDR3 spans 12 residues, from the cysteine through the phenylalanine. Only the CDR3 DNA stays, 36 bases, in frame from base 1. The junction shows trimming of 2 bases on V and 6 bases on J, plus 7 bases between the germline ends. A remark on this clone: It lacks a known antigen. Per-base quality was not reported, and no clone a single base away is much larger than it.

The sequenced material came from blood. The chain was built from TRBV12-3 or TRBV12-4 and TRBJ1-1; the D gene identity is not certain. The receptor comes from a man aged 25 to 45 in good health. The CDR3 protein sequence reads: CASSLIGPEAFF. The base sequence is TGTGCCAGCAGTTTAATAGGGCCTGAAGCTTTCTTT.